The rows below give T cell receptor beta chains drawn from one sample of a study of human T cells and chemical hapten exposure. TCRdb re-called the RACE reads with MiXCR, one entry per CDR3 protein. The sample lists over 12,000 distinct CDR3 sequences; about 17% were seen once. The specimen comprised whole blood, sampled in connection with sensitization to the hapten diphenylcyclopropenone (DPC). Every receptor here comes from a woman aged 30 to 39 with alopecia areata. Some clones in this sample may be carry-over from other donors' samples. CDR3s include the opening cysteine and the closing phenylalanine or tryptophan. D genes are given only for firm matches. Expanded clones are given a class, and other clones once, few, many or no size at all.

clone size: few; V gene: TRBV7-2; D gene: -; J gene: TRBJ1-5; CDR3 DNA: TGTGCCAGCAGCTTGAATAATCAGCCCCAGCATTTT; CDR3 protein: CASSLNNQPQHF
clone size: -; V gene: TRBV7-8; D gene: TRBD1; J gene: TRBJ2-3; CDR3 DNA: TGTGCCAGCAGCTCAACAGGGGGCGGAACAGATACGCAGTATTTT; CDR3 protein: CASSSTGGGTDTQYF
clone size: medium-sized; V gene: TRBV29-1; D gene: -; J gene: TRBJ1-5; CDR3 DNA: TGCAGCGTTGGGACCTCTAGCAATCAGCCCCAGCATTTT; CDR3 protein: CSVGTSSNQPQHF
clone size: many; V gene: TRBV12-3/TRBV12-4; D gene: -; J gene: TRBJ2-1; CDR3 DNA: TGTGCCAGCAGCCCAGGGCGTCTGAGCTCCTACAATGAGCAGTTCTTC; CDR3 protein: CASSPGRLSSYNEQFF
clone size: many; V gene: TRBV9; D gene: -; J gene: TRBJ2-3; CDR3 DNA: TGTGCCAGCAGCGTAGAGGGCCAGGACACAGATACGCAGTATTTT; CDR3 protein: CASSVEGQDTDTQYF
clone size: few; V gene: TRBV5-1; D gene: -; J gene: TRBJ1-5; CDR3 DNA: TGCGCCAGCAGCTTGGGGGACGGGCAGGGGCCCCAGCATTTT; CDR3 protein: CASSLGDGQGPQHF
clone size: many; V gene: TRBV5-6; D gene: TRBD2; J gene: TRBJ2-1; CDR3 DNA: TGTGCCAGCAGCTTCCTACTAGCGGGGGAGGCGAATGAGCAGTTCTTC; CDR3 protein: CASSFLLAGEANEQFF
clone size: few; V gene: TRBV6-1; D gene: -; J gene: TRBJ1-6; CDR3 DNA: TGTGCCAGCAGTGATGGGGGCCGATATAATTCACCCCTCCACTTT; CDR3 protein: CASSDGGRYNSPLHF
clone size: -; V gene: TRBV7-9; D gene: -; J gene: TRBJ1-2; CDR3 DNA: TGTGCCAGCAGCAAAGCGGACTATGGCTACACCTTC; CDR3 protein: CASSKADYGYTF
clone size: once; V gene: TRBV5-1; D gene: -; J gene: TRBJ1-1; CDR3 DNA: TGCGCCAGCAGCCACGAAGGAGGTGAAGCTTTCTTT; CDR3 protein: CASSHEGGEAFF
clone size: -; V gene: TRBV6-6; D gene: -; J gene: TRBJ2-5; CDR3 DNA: TGTGCCAGCAGTTCACAGGGTAAAGAGACCCAGTACTTC; CDR3 protein: CASSSQGKETQYF
clone size: medium-sized; V gene: TRBV12-3/TRBV12-4; D gene: -; J gene: TRBJ2-1; CDR3 DNA: TGTGCCAGCAGTTTTGGAGGCGAAGGCTCCTACAATGAGCAGTTCTTC; CDR3 protein: CASSFGGEGSYNEQFF
clone size: many; V gene: TRBV12-5; D gene: TRBD1; J gene: TRBJ1-5; CDR3 DNA: TGTGCTAGTGGTCCCGGGACAGGGAGCAATCAGCCCCAGCATTTT; CDR3 protein: CASGPGTGSNQPQHF
clone size: -; V gene: TRBV12-3/TRBV12-4; D gene: TRBD2; J gene: TRBJ2-3; CDR3 DNA: TGTGCCAGCAGGGCCGGGACTAGCGGCCTTCGCACAGATACGCAGTATTTT; CDR3 protein: CASRAGTSGLRTDTQYF
clone size: many; V gene: TRBV20-1; D gene: -; J gene: TRBJ2-3; CDR3 DNA: TGCAGTGCTACCGGGACAGCTCCCGCCCCGGGGGGCACAGATACGCAGTATTTT; CDR3 protein: CSATGTAPAPGGTDTQYF
clone size: many; V gene: TRBV9; D gene: TRBD1; J gene: TRBJ2-5; CDR3 DNA: TGTGCCAGCAGCGTAGGACAGGGAGAGACCCAGTACTTC; CDR3 protein: CASSVGQGETQYF
clone size: medium-sized; V gene: TRBV10-3; D gene: -; J gene: TRBJ1-2; CDR3 DNA: TGTGCCATCAGTGAACTGGATGGCTACACCTTC; CDR3 protein: CAISELDGYTF
clone size: medium-sized; V gene: TRBV5-1; D gene: -; J gene: TRBJ1-3; CDR3 DNA: TGCGCCAGCAGCTTGGACCCAGGCCGATTAGGCTCTGGAAACACCATATATTTT; CDR3 protein: CASSLDPGRLGSGNTIYF
clone size: medium-sized; V gene: TRBV6-5; D gene: -; J gene: TRBJ1-2; CDR3 DNA: TGTGCCAGCAGGGAGGTCACAGCCGGGCCCTCTAACTATGGCTACACCTTC; CDR3 protein: CASREVTAGPSNYGYTF
clone size: many; V gene: TRBV25-1; D gene: -; J gene: TRBJ1-2; CDR3 DNA: TGTGCCAGCAGTGAAATAGGCGGGGGAGGAGGCTACACCTTC; CDR3 protein: CASSEIGGGGGYTF
clone size: -; V gene: TRBV9; D gene: TRBD1; J gene: TRBJ2-2; CDR3 DNA: TGTGCCAGCAGCTTTACAGGGGCCCCGAAAACCGGGGAGCTGTTTTTT; CDR3 protein: CASSFTGAPKTGELFF
clone size: medium-sized; V gene: TRBV29-1; D gene: -; J gene: TRBJ1-2; CDR3 DNA: TGCAGCGTTGAGGTCCGGGGCGTTAAGAACTATGGCTACACCTTC; CDR3 protein: CSVEVRGVKNYGYTF